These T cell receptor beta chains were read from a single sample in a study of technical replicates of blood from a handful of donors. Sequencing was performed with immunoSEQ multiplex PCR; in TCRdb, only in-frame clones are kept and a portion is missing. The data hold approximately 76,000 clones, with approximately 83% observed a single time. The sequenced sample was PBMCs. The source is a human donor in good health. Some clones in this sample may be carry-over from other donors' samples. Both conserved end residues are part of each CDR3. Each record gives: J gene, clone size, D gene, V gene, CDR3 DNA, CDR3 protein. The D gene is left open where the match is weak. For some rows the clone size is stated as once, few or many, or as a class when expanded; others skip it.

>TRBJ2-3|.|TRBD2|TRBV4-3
TGCGCCAGCAGCCAAGAGGCCCAGCGGGAGTTGCCAGATACGCAGTATTTT
CASSQEAQRELPDTQYF
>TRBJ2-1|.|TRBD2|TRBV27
TGTGCCAGCAGTTTGAGGCCGGCGGGAGGGGCTTACAATGAGCAGTTCTTC
CASSLRPAGGAYNEQFF
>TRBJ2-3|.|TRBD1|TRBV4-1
TGCGCCAGCAGCCGGGGGGGACAGGGAAGCGCAGATACGCAGTATTTT
CASSRGGQGSADTQYF
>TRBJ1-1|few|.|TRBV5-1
TGCGCCAGCAGCCTACAGGACCTCACTGAAGCTTTCTTT
CASSLQDLTEAFF
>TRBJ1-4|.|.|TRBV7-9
TGTGCCAGCAGCGAGAGGCAGGGCACGATTGAAAAACTGTTTTTT
CASSERQGTIEKLFF
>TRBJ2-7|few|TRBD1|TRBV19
TGTGCTTCAGGGGGCTCCTACGAGCAGTACTTC
CASGGSYEQYF
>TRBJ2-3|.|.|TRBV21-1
TGTGCCAGCACCGAAATCCGGGACAGGGTGCCAGATACGCAGTATTTT
CASTEIRDRVPDTQYF
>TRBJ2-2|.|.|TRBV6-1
TGTGCCAGCAGCCGAGGGGGACATAACACCGGGGAGCTGTTTTTT
CASSRGGHNTGELFF
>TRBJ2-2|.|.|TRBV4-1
TGCGCCAGCAGCCCCAGGCTAGCGCTCGATTATAGGACCGGGGAGCTGTTTTTT
CASSPRLALDYRTGELFF
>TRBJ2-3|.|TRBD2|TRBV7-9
TGTGCCAGCAGCTTACTAGCGGGAGGGCCTAGGGATACGCAGTATTTT
CASSLLAGGPRDTQYF
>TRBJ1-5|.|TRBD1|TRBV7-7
TGTGCCAGCAGCTTAGCAGGGGGCCACGAACTCAATCAGCCCCAGCATTTT
CASSLAGGHELNQPQHF
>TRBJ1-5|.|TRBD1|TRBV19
TGTGCCAGTACCCGGGACAGACCTAGCAATCAGCCCCAGCATTTT
CASTRDRPSNQPQHF
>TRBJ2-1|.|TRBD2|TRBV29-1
TGCAGCGTTGAAGGGCTAGCGGGGGGGCCCGATTTGGATGAGCAGTTCTTC
CSVEGLAGGPDLDEQFF
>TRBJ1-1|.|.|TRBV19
TGTGCCACAAAGACAGTGAACACTGAAGCTTTCTTT
CATKTVNTEAFF
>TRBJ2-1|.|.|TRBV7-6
TGTGCCAGCAGCCCCTGGCCCGAGGGTGAGCAGTTCTTC
CASSPWPEGEQFF
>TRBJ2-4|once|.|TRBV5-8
TGTGCCAGCAGCATCCAGGGGATAGCCAAAAACATTCAGTACTTC
CASSIQGIAKNIQYF
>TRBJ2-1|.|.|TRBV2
TGTGCCAGCAGTATCAAAGGGGTTTATGAGCAGTTCTTC
CASSIKGVYEQFF
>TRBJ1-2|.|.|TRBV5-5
TGTGCCAGCAGCCCAGTCCTCGGGGAAAGTGGCTACACCTTC
CASSPVLGESGYTF
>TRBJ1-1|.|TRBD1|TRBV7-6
TGTGCCAGCAGCTTGACAGGGGGCGTGACGTTTCGGAACACTGAAGCTTTCTTT
CASSLTGGVTFRNTEAFF
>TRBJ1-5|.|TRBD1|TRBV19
TGTGCCAGTAGTGCGCGGGACAGGGGCGATCAGCCCCAGCATTTT
CASSARDRGDQPQHF
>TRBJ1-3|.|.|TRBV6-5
TGTGCCAGCAAGCCACGAATATCTGGAAACACCATATATTTT
CASKPRISGNTIYF
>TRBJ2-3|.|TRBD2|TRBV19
TGTGCCAGTAGTACTCTCCTAGCGGGAGAAGATACGCAGTATTTT
CASSTLLAGEDTQYF
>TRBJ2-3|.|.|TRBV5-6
TGTGCCAGCAGCGGGGGGACCTGGGGTACGCAGTATTTT
CASSGGTWGTQYF
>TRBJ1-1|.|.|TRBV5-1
TGCGCCAGCCGGAGGGAGAACGCGGGGACTGAAGCTTTCTTT
CASRRENAGTEAFF
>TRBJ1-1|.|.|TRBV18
TGTGCCAGCTCACGGACAGCAACTGAAGCTTTCTTT
CASSRTATEAFF
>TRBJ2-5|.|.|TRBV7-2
TGTGCCAGCAGCTTAATTGGGGCTCAAGAGACCCAGTACTTC
CASSLIGAQETQYF
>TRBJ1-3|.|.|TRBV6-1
TGTGCCAGCAGTGAAAGGGGTGGCTCTGGAAACACCATATATTTT
CASSERGGSGNTIYF
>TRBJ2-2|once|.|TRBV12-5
TGTGCTAGTGGGAGATCGAACACCGGGGAGCTGTTTTTT
CASGRSNTGELFF
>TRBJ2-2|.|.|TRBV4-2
TGTGCCAGCAGCCAAGAAGGGGGCACCGGGGAGCTGTTTTTT
CASSQEGGTGELFF
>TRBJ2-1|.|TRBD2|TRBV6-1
TGTGCCAGCATCAAGACTAGCGGAAGCTACAATGAGCAGTTCTTC
CASIKTSGSYNEQFF
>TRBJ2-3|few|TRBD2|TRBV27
TGTGCCAGCAGTCATTCTAGCGGTACTAGCACAGATACGCAGTATTTT
CASSHSSGTSTDTQYF
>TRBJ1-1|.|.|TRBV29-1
TGCAGCGTTGTGTCGGGGACTGAAGCTTTCTTT
CSVVSGTEAFF
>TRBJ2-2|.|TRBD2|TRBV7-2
TGTGCCAGCAGCCATCCGTTGCGGGGGAGAACTACCGGGGAGCTGTTTTTT
CASSHPLRGRTTGELFF
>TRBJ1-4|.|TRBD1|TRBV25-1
TGTGCCAGCAGTCGACAGGGGGCTAGGGAAAAACTGTTTTTT
CASSRQGAREKLFF
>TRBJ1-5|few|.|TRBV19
TGTGCCAGTAGTTTGGGCCACCGGAATCAGCCCCAGCATTTT
CASSLGHRNQPQHF
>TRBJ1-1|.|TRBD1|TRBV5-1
TGCGCCAGCAGCTTATTAGGGACAGGGGGCGGGAGGGTGAACACTGAAGCTTTCTTT
CASSLLGTGGGRVNTEAFF
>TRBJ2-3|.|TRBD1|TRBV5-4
TGTGCCAGCAGCCCAACGCCGGGACAGGGACCCCCAGATACGCAGTATTTT
CASSPTPGQGPPDTQYF
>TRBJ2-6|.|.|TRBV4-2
TGTGCCAGCAGCCACAGCGAAACAGGGACCGGGGCCAACGTCCTGACTTTC
CASSHSETGTGANVLTF
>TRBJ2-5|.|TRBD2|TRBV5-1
TGCGCCAGCAGCTTTAGCGGGATCCAAGAGACCCAGTACTTC
CASSFSGIQETQYF
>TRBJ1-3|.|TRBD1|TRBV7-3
TGTGCCAGCAGCTTAACGGCGGTTGAGGGGGCCCGATGTGGAAACACCATATATTTT
CASSLTAVEGARCGNTIYF
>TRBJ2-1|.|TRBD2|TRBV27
TGTGCCAGCAACACTCTAGCGGGGGGGCAGACCTACAATGAGCAGTTCTTC
CASNTLAGGQTYNEQFF
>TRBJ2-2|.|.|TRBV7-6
TGTGCCAGCAGCCCACGGGGGACAGAGTCGAACACCGGGGAGCTGTTTTTT
CASSPRGTESNTGELFF
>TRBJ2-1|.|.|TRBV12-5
TGTGCTAGTGGTTTTAGTGCGGGTCGCCCGGGCAATGAGCAGTTCTTC
CASGFSAGRPGNEQFF
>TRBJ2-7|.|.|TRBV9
TGTGCCAGCAGCTCGGTACCCAACGCGGGTGAGCAGTACTTC
CASSSVPNAGEQYF
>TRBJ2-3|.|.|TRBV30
TGTGCCTGGAGTGGTGGCAGGCTCACAGATACGCAGTATTTT
CAWSGGRLTDTQYF
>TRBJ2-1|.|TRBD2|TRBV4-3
TGCGCCAGCAGCCAATCGAGACTAGCGGGAGGTGAGCAGTTCTTC
CASSQSRLAGGEQFF
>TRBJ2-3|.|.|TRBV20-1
TGCAGTGCCAGACAGGATAAATCCCAGTATTTT
CSARQDKSQYF
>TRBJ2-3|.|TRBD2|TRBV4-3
TGCGCCAGCAGCTCTACCCGCATGGGACTAGCGGAAGTCACAGATACGCAGTATTTT
CASSSTRMGLAEVTDTQYF
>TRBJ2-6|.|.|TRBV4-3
TGCGCCAGCAGCCCAGAGGGCGATGTCGGTTATGAAAACGTCCTGACTTTC
CASSPEGDVGYENVLTF
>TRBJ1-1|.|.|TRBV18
TGTGCCAGCTCACCACAACAGGGTAGGGAGAACACTGAAGCTTTCTTT
CASSPQQGRENTEAFF
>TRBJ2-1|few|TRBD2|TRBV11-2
TGTGCCAGCAGCTTCGGGCGGGGGGGCCTTTACAATGAGCAGTTCTTC
CASSFGRGGLYNEQFF
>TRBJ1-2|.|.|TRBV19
TGTGCCAGTACCCTCGAGGGATCTAACTATGGCTACACCTTC
CASTLEGSNYGYTF
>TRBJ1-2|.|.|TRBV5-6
TGTGCCAGCAGCTTTGGCAGGGCCGCGGGCTACACCTTC
CASSFGRAAGYTF